Sequencing of this TCR beta chain was carried out in a study of beta chain features in type 1 diabetes (dated by TCRdb to 2016 to 2019). Regarding the complete study: Mean age, gender distribution, total cell number and subset yield were not different between patients and healthy donors. Naive and central memory subsets were obtained from all 30 or so donors, but regulatory and stem cell-like memory subsets were isolated from only 8 patients and about 8 healthy donors. In the study, TCRB repertoires of sorted circulating CD4+ T cell subsets from recently diagnosed type 1 diabetes patients were compared with those of matched healthy donors. A total of about 110 million sorted cells were examined across all samples, and the number of cells per subset was strongly correlated with RNA yield. Study-wide findings and limitations: Because cDNA was sequenced instead of genomic DNA, highly expressing activated cells could be over-represented, though the groups showed no difference in activation or CD3 levels. Shorter templates might be favored by PCR, yet because patient and control samples were amplified and corrected together, any such skew would affect both groups equally. A moderate but significant shortening of TCRB CDR3 length was observed in type 1 diabetes patients in all four CD4+ subsets. Naive, central memory and regulatory TCRB repertoires appeared to be more alike among patients than among healthy donors. Because the HLA sub-analyses included only small numbers of individuals, any influence of HLA type on TCRB rearrangement was left unresolved. Patients with type 1 diabetes made fewer insertions and deleted more nucleotides at VDJ recombination sites, implying thymic rearrangement abnormalities.

V loses 1 base at its end and J loses 8 bases; junction bases beyond the gene matches: 9. CDR1 and CDR2 (SGHTA, FQGNSA) derive from the germline V gene. The CDR3 has 15 amino acids, counting the end cysteine and phenylalanine. The read is trimmed to its CDR3 DNA, 45 bases read in frame from base 1. This clone was seen many times. No cognate antigen has been identified for it. No base quality information exists; no much larger clone differs at one position. Each donor gave one peripheral blood draw, approximately 100 mL on average, collected into heparinised tubes. A BD FACSAria II and a panel including CD45RO, CCR7, CD25, CD127, CD95 and CD27 were used to sort naive, central memory, regulatory and stem cell-like memory CD4+ T cells. Purity was above 95% for every sorted population. PBMCs were separated immediately by Lymphoprep density gradient centrifugation and were stained directly, without being cultured. Samples were stained and sorted in pairs, with one healthy donor and one patient per experiment, so that batch effects were minimized.

The High Capacity cDNA Reverse Transcription Kit was used to reverse transcribe all of the isolated RNA, meaning that expressed TCRB transcripts were what got sequenced. Deep immunoSEQ sequencing was performed on naive, central memory and regulatory T cell samples, with an average of roughly 3.6 million total reads per sample. Sorted cells were lysed in RLT buffer and RNA was extracted with DNase-treated RNeasy Micro or Mini kits, depending on cell number. Each cell subset was processed on its own to prevent cross-contamination, while patient and healthy donor samples were processed together. The immunoSEQ multiplex PCR was used to amplify TCRB sequences from cDNA, yielding 87-bp fragments that span the CDR3 region. Amplicons were sequenced on the Illumina HiSeq platform. In the original analysis: PCR bias was computationally corrected using synthetic template baselines, reads within Hamming distance 2 were collapsed, and singletons that could not be merged were discarded. By aligning reads against IMGT, V, D and J genes, CDR3 length, and insertions or deletions at six rearrangement sites were assigned. Within each subset, clonotype counts were normalized to sorted cell number, after which true diversity and Gini coefficients were computed with the tcR R package. The overlap coefficient, calculated on TCRB nucleotide sequences, was used to quantify repertoire sharing. The immuneACCESS repertoire file appears here via TCRdb, limited to in-frame rearrangements. These files lack a portion of the clones; in checked studies, under half of the deficit traces to unresolved V genes, and the cause of the others is not known. D and trimming were read from the DNA, whereas the V and J calls and clone size are those reported in that table. The table for this sample lists 110,000 to 150,000 clones; around a tenth of them were counted only once. The biggest ten clones account for roughly 0.69% of the sample.

The TCR was taken from a man in his late teens or twenties in good health. Recombination linked TRBV7-2 to TRBJ1-2; 8 central nucleotides agree with TRBD1. Material for sequencing was central memory CD4+ T cells from blood. At the DNA level, the sequence is TGTGCCAGCAGCTTAGTTGGCCGGGACAGGTCCGGCTACACCTTC. It translates to CASSLVGRDRSGYTF.